A selection of T cell receptor beta chains follows, all from one sample in a study of graft-versus-host responses after intestinal transplantation. The assay was immunoSEQ multiplex PCR, and TCRdb's table has in-frame clones only and misses some. The data contain approximately 58,000 clones, about 90% of them seen just once; the ten biggest clones take up roughly 1.7%. The sequenced sample was PBMCs, obtained 26 days after transplant. These receptors came from a human patient who received an intestinal transplant, so some T cells may come from the graft donor. Both conserved end residues are part of each CDR3. A D gene is named only where the DNA matches it firmly. The size of a clone is reported for some rows only, either as once, few or many, or as a class for expanded clones.

V	J	size	D	DNA	CDR3
TRBV27	TRBJ1-2	.	TRBD1	TGTGCCAGCAGTTTGGGGACAGGGGAGGGCTATGGCTACACCTTC	CASSLGTGEGYGYTF
TRBV7-9	TRBJ2-1	once	.	TGTGCCAGCAGCCCCCGGGACACGGCATCCTACAATGAGCAGTTCTTC	CASSPRDTASYNEQFF
TRBV4-1	TRBJ1-4	.	TRBD1	TGCGCCAGCAGCCATCTCCCGGGACAGGGGGAATATGGTAATGAAAAACTGTTTTTT	CASSHLPGQGEYGNEKLFF
TRBV10-3	TRBJ2-1	.	TRBD2	TGTGCCATCATTAATAGCGGGGGACCCCGAGTTGGCGAGCAGTTCTTC	CAIINSGGPRVGEQFF
TRBV10-3	TRBJ2-2	.	TRBD2	TGTGCCATCAGTGAGTCGGTAGCGAGCGGGGGGGCAGACACCGGGGAGCTGTTTTTT	CAISESVASGGADTGELFF
TRBV2	TRBJ2-1	.	TRBD1	TGTGCCAGCATGGGGACAGTCTCCTACAATGAGCAGTTCTTC	CASMGTVSYNEQFF
TRBV6-1	TRBJ1-4	few	.	TGTGCCAGCAGTGAAGGAAAGGTGGAGGCTGAGGGACTGTTTTTT	CASSEGKVEAEGLFF
TRBV5-6	TRBJ1-1	.	.	TGTGCCAGCAGCTTGGGGGGGGTCATGAACACTGAAGCTTTCTTT	CASSLGGVMNTEAFF
TRBV7-6	TRBJ1-5	.	TRBD1	TGTGCCAGCAGCCCCGGACAGGAACTCAATCAGCCCCAGCATTTT	CASSPGQELNQPQHF
TRBV28	TRBJ2-2	.	TRBD2	TGTGCCAGCAGTTTATATTCCGGATGGACTAGCGGGGGCCTCACCGGGGAGCTGTTTTTT	CASSLYSGWTSGGLTGELFF
TRBV10-3	TRBJ1-6	.	TRBD1	TGTGCCATCAGGACCTACAGGGGGCCGGGTTCACCCCTCCACTTT	CAIRTYRGPGSPLHF
TRBV4-1	TRBJ1-2	.	.	TGCGCCAGCAGCTCTGGGGGCCCGGACTATGGCTACACCTTC	CASSSGGPDYGYTF
TRBV7-9	TRBJ2-5	.	.	TGTGCCAGCAGCCCTGTAATGACAGTTGTCGTCGAGACCCAGTACTTC	CASSPVMTVVVETQYF
TRBV7-9	TRBJ1-2	.	.	TGTGCCAGCAGCTCTACCCCTACTAATGTGGACTATGGCTACACCTTC	CASSSTPTNVDYGYTF
TRBV11-2	TRBJ2-6	.	.	TGTGCCAGCAGCCCCTACTCCGCCTCTGGGGCCAACGTCCTGACTTTC	CASSPYSASGANVLTF
TRBV6-5	TRBJ2-5	.	.	TGTGCCAGCAGTGGTAGTAGCAGCGTCCAAGAGACCCAGTACTTC	CASSGSSSVQETQYF
TRBV19	TRBJ2-1	once	.	TGTGCCAGTAGTATTGAGCCAGCGGGCCCGGGGTACAATGAGCAGTTCTTC	CASSIEPAGPGYNEQFF
TRBV10-3	TRBJ1-1	.	.	TGTGCCATCAGGGGGCCAGGGAACACTGAAGCTTTCTTT	CAIRGPGNTEAFF
TRBV10-2	TRBJ2-3	.	TRBD2	TGCGCCAGCAGTGAAGGCAGGCGGGAGGGCCTAGATACGCAGTATTTT	CASSEGRREGLDTQYF
TRBV4-1	TRBJ2-7	.	.	TGCGCCAGCAGCCAAGATCGGGACACAGGCTACGAGCAGTACTTC	CASSQDRDTGYEQYF
TRBV28	TRBJ2-7	.	TRBD1	TGTGCCAGCAGCCCCGGGACAGGGAGCTCCTACGAGCAGTACTTC	CASSPGTGSSYEQYF
TRBV29-1	TRBJ2-1	.	.	TGCAGCGCAGACCAACAGTTCTCCTACAATGAGCAGTTCTTC	CSADQQFSYNEQFF
TRBV9	TRBJ1-2	.	TRBD1	TGTGCCAGCAGCGTAGCCCGGGACAGGGTCAACTATGGCTACACCTTC	CASSVARDRVNYGYTF
TRBV5-1	TRBJ2-7	.	.	TGCGCCAGCAGCCCGTGGGCCACACAGAGCTCCTACGAGCAGTACTTC	CASSPWATQSSYEQYF
TRBV28	TRBJ1-2	.	.	TGTGCCAGCAGTCCACCGGACAGATTCTATGGCTACACCTTC	CASSPPDRFYGYTF
TRBV7-8	TRBJ1-2	.	.	TGTGCCAGCAGCCCACGGGACAACTATAACTATGGCTACACCTTC	CASSPRDNYNYGYTF
TRBV27	TRBJ1-2	.	.	TGTGCCAGTCGACGCGCGACAGGCCTGGATGGCTACACCTTC	CASRRATGLDGYTF
TRBV4-1	TRBJ2-7	.	.	TGCGCCAGCAGCCAAGGGGCTTCTACCTACGAGCAGTACTTC	CASSQGASTYEQYF
TRBV28	TRBJ2-1	.	.	TGTGCCAGCAGGGCCGCGGGCTCCTACAATGAGCAGTTCTTC	CASRAAGSYNEQFF
TRBV7-2	TRBJ1-2	.	TRBD1	TGTGCCAGCAGCTTGAGACAGGGTGGTGGACATGGATATGGCTACACCTTC	CASSLRQGGGHGYGYTF
TRBV13	TRBJ1-1	.	TRBD1	TGTGCCAGCAGCCTAGGGAGTTGGGACAGGGGGTTGCGGGGACGCATGAACACTGAAGCTTTCTTT	CASSLGSWDRGLRGRMNTEAFF
TRBV7-9	TRBJ2-3	.	.	TGTGCCAGCCTAGGGACTTCAGATACGCAGTATTTT	CASLGTSDTQYF
TRBV5-1	TRBJ1-5	.	.	TGCGCCAGCAGCGTCGGGGTTTATAGCAATCAGCCCCAGCATTTT	CASSVGVYSNQPQHF
TRBV9	TRBJ1-1	.	TRBD1	TGTGCCAGCAGCTTCGGGACAGGGAACACTGAAGCTTTCTTT	CASSFGTGNTEAFF
TRBV11-1	TRBJ1-1	.	.	TGTGCCAGCAGCTCTGGCTACACTGAAGCTTTCTTT	CASSSGYTEAFF
TRBV6-6	TRBJ1-2	.	TRBD1	TGTGCCAGCAGTGCTCGCCGGGACAGCCCCTATGGCTACACCTTC	CASSARRDSPYGYTF
TRBV2	TRBJ2-1	.	TRBD2	TGTGCCAGCAGGGGACTAGCGGGAGGACACAATGAGCAGTTCTTC	CASRGLAGGHNEQFF
TRBV15	TRBJ2-4	.	TRBD1	TGTGCCACCAGCACGAAAGGGGGCGGTGCAAGTGAAAACATTCAGTACTTC	CATSTKGGGASENIQYF
TRBV28	TRBJ2-1	.	.	TGTGCCAGCACCCTCGGAGGACAGAATGAGCAGTTCTTC	CASTLGGQNEQFF
TRBV28	TRBJ2-1	.	.	TGTGCCACAGGGGCACAATACAATGAGCAGTTCTTC	CATGAQYNEQFF
TRBV15	TRBJ2-1	few	TRBD1	TGTGCCACCAGCCTCGGGACAGGGGACTACAATGAGCAGTTCTTC	CATSLGTGDYNEQFF
TRBV7-7	TRBJ2-3	.	TRBD2	TGTGCTAGCAGCTTAGGAGCGGGACGGAGCACAGATACGCAGTATTTT	CASSLGAGRSTDTQYF
TRBV28	TRBJ1-6	.	TRBD1	TGTGCCAGCGGTGACCGGGACAGAAATAATTCACCCCTCCACTTT	CASGDRDRNNSPLHF
TRBV6-1	TRBJ2-5	.	.	TGTGCCAGCACTCGAGAGGTTAACCTCCAAGAGACCCAGTACTTC	CASTREVNLQETQYF
TRBV4-1	TRBJ2-1	.	.	TGCGCCAGCAGCCAAGGGACTCGGAGCTCCTACAATGAGCAGTTCTTC	CASSQGTRSSYNEQFF
TRBV28	TRBJ2-3	once	.	TGTGCCAGCACAGTGGGGCTCCTGGGAACAGATACGCAGTATTTT	CASTVGLLGTDTQYF
TRBV4-1	TRBJ2-7	.	TRBD2	TGCGCCAGCAGCCAAGATCTAGGACTAGCGGGGGAGCAGTACTTC	CASSQDLGLAGEQYF
TRBV5-1	TRBJ2-1	.	TRBD2	TGCGCCAGCAGCTTGTCTAGCGGAGGGCGGAATGAGCAGTTCTTC	CASSLSSGGRNEQFF
TRBV5-1	TRBJ1-4	.	.	TGCGCCAGCAGCTTGGGGGGGCCTAATGAAAAACTGTTTTTT	CASSLGGPNEKLFF
TRBV19	TRBJ2-5	.	TRBD2	TGTGCCAGTAGTATATTCCCTAGCGGGGGGTCGGAGACCCAGTACTTC	CASSIFPSGGSETQYF
TRBV7-9	TRBJ1-4	.	TRBD1	TGTGCCAGCAGCCTCCCCGGGACAGGGGGCGGAATACTGTTTTTT	CASSLPGTGGGILFF
TRBV18	TRBJ1-2	.	TRBD1	TGTGCCAGCTCACACAACAGGGGCGGCTACACCTTC	CASSHNRGGYTF
TRBV15	TRBJ1-1	.	.	TGTGCCACCAGCAGAGATCACCTGGGGAGCACTGAAGCTTTCTTT	CATSRDHLGSTEAFF
TRBV27	TRBJ2-6	once	.	TGTGCCAGCAGTACCCCCCAGGGAACTGGGGCCAACGTCCTGACTTTC	CASSTPQGTGANVLTF
TRBV27	TRBJ1-1	few	.	TGTGCCAGCAGTTTCCAGGCTGGCACTGAAGCTTTCTTT	CASSFQAGTEAFF
TRBV10-2	TRBJ2-2	.	TRBD1	TGCGCCAGCAGCTGGGACAGCCCGAACACCGGGGAGCTGTTTTTT	CASSWDSPNTGELFF
TRBV2	TRBJ1-1	.	.	TGTGCCAGCAGTGACCGGGACAAGTACACTGAAGCTTTCTTT	CASSDRDKYTEAFF
TRBV9	TRBJ2-1	.	.	TGTGCCAGCAGCGTAGCGTCAGGTTTCATCTACAATGAGCAGTTCTTC	CASSVASGFIYNEQFF
TRBV4-2	TRBJ2-1	.	.	TGTGCCAGCAGCCAAGGGGGGCTGGATGAGCAGTTCTTC	CASSQGGLDEQFF
TRBV28	TRBJ2-3	.	TRBD2	TGTGCCAGCAGACAAGGACTAGCGGGGGGGTGGACAGATACGCAGTATTTT	CASRQGLAGGWTDTQYF